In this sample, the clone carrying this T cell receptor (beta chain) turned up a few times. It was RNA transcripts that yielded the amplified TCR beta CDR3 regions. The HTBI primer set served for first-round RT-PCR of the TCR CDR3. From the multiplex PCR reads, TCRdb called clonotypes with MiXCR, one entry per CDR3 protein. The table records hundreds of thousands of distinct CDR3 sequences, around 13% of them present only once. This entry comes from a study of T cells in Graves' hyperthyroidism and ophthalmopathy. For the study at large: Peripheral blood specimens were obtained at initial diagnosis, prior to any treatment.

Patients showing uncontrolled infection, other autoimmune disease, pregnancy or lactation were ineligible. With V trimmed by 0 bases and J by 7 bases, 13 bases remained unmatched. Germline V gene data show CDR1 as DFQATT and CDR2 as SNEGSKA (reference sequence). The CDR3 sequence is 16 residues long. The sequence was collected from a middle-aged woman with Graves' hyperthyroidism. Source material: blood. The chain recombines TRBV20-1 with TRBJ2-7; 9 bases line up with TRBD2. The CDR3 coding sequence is TGCAGTGCTAGAGATGGGGTAGCGGGAGCGGTAAAAGAGCAGTACTTC. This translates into CSARDGVAGAVKEQYF.